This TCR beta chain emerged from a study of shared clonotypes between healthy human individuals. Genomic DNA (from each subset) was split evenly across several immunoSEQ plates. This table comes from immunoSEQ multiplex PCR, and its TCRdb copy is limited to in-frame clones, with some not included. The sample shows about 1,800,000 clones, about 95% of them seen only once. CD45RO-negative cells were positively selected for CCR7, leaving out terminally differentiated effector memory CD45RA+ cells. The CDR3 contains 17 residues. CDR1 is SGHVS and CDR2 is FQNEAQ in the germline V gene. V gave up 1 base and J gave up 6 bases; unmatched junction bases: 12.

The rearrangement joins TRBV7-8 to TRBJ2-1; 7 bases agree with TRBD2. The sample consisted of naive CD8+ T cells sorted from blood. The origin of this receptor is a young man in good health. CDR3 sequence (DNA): TGTGCCAGCAGCTTAGGCCCGTTGGGCGGGAGTCGCAATGAGCAGTTCTTC. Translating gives CASSLGPLGGSRNEQFF.